The rows below give T cell receptor beta chains drawn from one sample of a study of shared clonotypes between healthy human individuals. The method was immunoSEQ multiplex PCR; TCRdb's version includes in-frame clones alone and lacks a portion of them. The data hold around 1.9 million clones, with approximately 94% observed a single time. Sequencing was carried out using naive CD8+ T cells from PBMCs. The origin of the receptors is a young man in good health. Some clones in this sample may be carry-over from other donors' samples. CDR3s include the opening cysteine and the closing phenylalanine or tryptophan. The D gene is left open where the match is weak. Size values are once, few and many counts, or a class for expanded clones, and some rows have none.

j_call d_call clone_size v_call cdr3_nt cdr3_aa
TRBJ2-7 TRBD1 - TRBV29-1 TGCAGCGTGGGACCGACAGGGTCCTACGAGCAGTACTTC CSVGPTGSYEQYF
TRBJ1-1 - - TRBV27 TGTGCCAGCCTCGGGGTGGATGAAGCTTTCTTT CASLGVDEAFF
TRBJ2-3 - - TRBV27 TGTGCCAGCAGTTTAGGGACAGATACGCAGTATTTT CASSLGTDTQYF
TRBJ1-2 - - TRBV27 TGTGCCAGCAGACCCCTCGACAGGAGTGGTAACTATGGCTACACCTTC CASRPLDRSGNYGYTF
TRBJ2-5 TRBD2 - TRBV10-3 TGTGCCAACGGACGGGCTAGCGGGAGATTAGAGACCCAGTACTTC CANGRASGRLETQYF
TRBJ1-1 - - TRBV27 TGTGCCAGCGGGATACAGGGCGCGAACACTGAAGCTTTCTTT CASGIQGANTEAFF
TRBJ1-1 - - TRBV4-2 TGTGCCAGCAGCCAGTTCAGGGGCACTGAAGCTTTCTTT CASSQFRGTEAFF
TRBJ2-7 TRBD2 - TRBV6-5 TGTGCCAGCAGTCCCGGGACTAGCTCCTACGAGCAGTACTTC CASSPGTSSYEQYF
TRBJ1-5 - - TRBV5-5 TGTGCCAGCAGCACGGTTCCAGGGAGCAATCAGCCCCAGCATTTT CASSTVPGSNQPQHF
TRBJ1-1 - - TRBV19 TGTGCCAGTAGTATAGCCCGGGGGGCGGTGAACACTGAAGCTTTCTTT CASSIARGAVNTEAFF
TRBJ2-3 - - TRBV9 TGTGCCAGCAGCCCCCACGGTTGGGATACGCAGTATTTT CASSPHGWDTQYF
TRBJ2-7 - - TRBV30 TGTGCATTAGGTTCTTACGAGCAGTACTTC CALGSYEQYF
TRBJ2-1 - - TRBV4-1 TGCGCCAGCAGCCACATCGCCCCGAGCTCCTACAATGAGCAGTTCTTC CASSHIAPSSYNEQFF
TRBJ1-1 - - TRBV27 TGTGCCAGCAGTTTCGTTGGGGGGCCCACTGAAGCTTTCTTT CASSFVGGPTEAFF
TRBJ2-3 TRBD2 - TRBV25-1 TGTGCCAGCAGTGAATATAAGGGGCGGGAGGGTCCCCCAGATACGCAGTATTTT CASSEYKGREGPPDTQYF
TRBJ2-1 - - TRBV7-7 TGTGCCAGCAGCGGTCGGAACCTGGCCCCCTACAATGAGCAGTTCTTC CASSGRNLAPYNEQFF
TRBJ1-1 - once TRBV11-2 TGTGCCAGCAGCCCCTGGGTGGGCCGCAACCAGAACACTGAAGCTTTCTTT CASSPWVGRNQNTEAFF
TRBJ2-3 - - TRBV7-3 TGTGCCAGCAGCCTAACAGGGACCAGCACAGATACGCAGTATTTT CASSLTGTSTDTQYF
TRBJ2-1 - - TRBV7-9 TGTGCCAGCAGCTTAGGTGAGGGCGGGATCTTGTACAATGAGCAGTTCTTC CASSLGEGGILYNEQFF
TRBJ1-2 - - TRBV6-6 TGTGCCAGCAGTCCTCAGGGTCTAGTTGAAGGCTACACCTTC CASSPQGLVEGYTF
TRBJ2-1 - - TRBV27 TGTGCCAGCAGTTCAAGGACCGAGAGCTCCTACAATGAGCAGTTCTTC CASSSRTESSYNEQFF
TRBJ1-3 - - TRBV11-2 TGTGCCAGCATCAGTAGCCACTCTGGAAACACCATATATTTT CASISSHSGNTIYF
TRBJ2-7 TRBD2 - TRBV27 TGTGCCAGCAGTTGGAGTGGCGGGAGGTCCGACGAGCAGTACTTC CASSWSGGRSDEQYF
TRBJ1-4 - - TRBV9 TGTGCCAGCAGCGTAGCACAATATAATGAAAAACTGTTTTTT CASSVAQYNEKLFF
TRBJ2-1 - - TRBV27 TGTGCCAGCAGTTGGGTCCCGAGCTCCTACAATGAGCAGTTCTTC CASSWVPSSYNEQFF
TRBJ1-5 - - TRBV29-1 TGCAGCGCCTGGGAGGGCAGCAATCAGCCCCAGCATTTT CSAWEGSNQPQHF
TRBJ1-1 - - TRBV19 TGTGCCAGTAGGGGGCAGGGAGCGATATTGAACACTGAAGCTTTCTTT CASRGQGAILNTEAFF
TRBJ2-1 - once TRBV27 TGTGCCAGCAGCCCCACCGGACTACATGAGCAGTTCTTC CASSPTGLHEQFF
TRBJ2-1 TRBD2 - TRBV7-3 TGTGCCAGCAGCATAGCGGGAGGGAAATACAATGAGCAGTTCTTC CASSIAGGKYNEQFF
TRBJ1-3 - - TRBV9 TGTGCCAGCAGCGTAGGAGGGGCCTCTGGAAACACCATATATTTT CASSVGGASGNTIYF
TRBJ2-3 - - TRBV27 TGTGCCAGCAGTTCCAGTAACCCAGATACGCAGTATTTT CASSSSNPDTQYF
TRBJ1-3 - once TRBV6-1 TGTGCCAGCAGTGAAGAGGCCTACTCTGGAAACACCATATATTTT CASSEEAYSGNTIYF
TRBJ2-1 - - TRBV4-2 TGTGCCAGCAGCCAAGCTATTAGCTCCTACAATGAGCAGTTCTTC CASSQAISSYNEQFF
TRBJ2-6 - - TRBV21-1 TGTGCCAGCAGCAGGGGCGGGAGAACCCCTGGGGCCAACGTCCTGACTTTC CASSRGGRTPGANVLTF
TRBJ2-7 TRBD2 - TRBV30 TGTGCCTGGAACCGGGACTACACCTACGAGCAGTACTTC CAWNRDYTYEQYF
TRBJ2-7 TRBD2 - TRBV7-6 TGTGCCAGCAGCTTTCGGAGCGGGAGTCGCTACGAGCAGTACTTC CASSFRSGSRYEQYF
TRBJ2-1 TRBD2 once TRBV29-1 TGCAGCGTGCCCCGGACTAGCGGGAGCTCCTACAATGAGCAGTTCTTC CSVPRTSGSSYNEQFF
TRBJ2-5 - once TRBV5-1 TGCGCCAGCAGCTTGGGATACGAGACCCAGTACTTC CASSLGYETQYF
TRBJ1-2 TRBD1 - TRBV2 TGTGCCAGCAGTGAGGTGGCGGACAGGGGTTCTCACTATGGCTACACCTTC CASSEVADRGSHYGYTF
TRBJ2-7 - - TRBV7-9 TGTGCCAGCAGCTCGGGACGGACCTACGAGCAGTACTTC CASSSGRTYEQYF
TRBJ2-1 - - TRBV2 TGTGCCAGCAGTGGGGACGTTCACTCCTACAATGAGCAGTTCTTC CASSGDVHSYNEQFF